These 28 T cell receptor beta chains were all obtained from the same sample, sequenced in a study of T-cell memory formation after mild COVID-19. Each CDR3 protein gets one entry after TCRdb re-called the 5' RACE reads with MiXCR. The sample consists of fewer than 300,000 distinct CDR3 sequences, 16% of them appearing once. Sample: PBMCs or a T cell subset sorted from them (not recorded which). These receptors were collected from a man aged 18 to 30 who had mild COVID-19 (a few samples of this study predate the infection). Cell type and time point are not known.

This clonotype was detected ten times or more. CDR3 nucleotide sequence: TGTGCCAGCAGCCCCGGACAGAGCACAGATACGCAGTATTTT. The encoded protein is CASSPGQSTDTQYF. J is TRBJ2-3 and V is TRBV7-2; tentatively, D is TRBD1 (6 bases). The CDR3 extends over 14 amino acids. Germline lookup yields CDR1 SGHTA and CDR2 FQGNSA. Trimming removed 5 bases from V and 0 bases from J, with 9 bases in between.

This clonotype has only a few counts. The gene calls are TRBV4-1 and TRBJ1-1, with D perhaps TRBD1 (5 bases). There are 13 residues in the CDR3. V lost 3 bases to trimming and J lost 7 bases, with 12 bases between them. The germline V gene has CDR1 MGHRA and CDR2 YSYEKL. The DNA of the CDR3 is TGCGCCAGCAGCCACCTGCCGACAGATGAAGCTTTCTTT. Translating gives CASSHLPTDEAFF.

This clonotype was seen repeatedly, ten times or more. V usage is TRBV7-9 and J usage is TRBJ2-1; D is ambiguous. This CDR3 contains 15 residues. The V end was cut by 2 bases, the J end by 0 bases, with 8 bases between. Germline CDR1 and CDR2: SEHNR and FQNEAQ (reference sequence). The CDR3 region has the DNA TGTGCCAGCAGCTTAATGGCCAGCTCCTACAATGAGCAGTTCTTC. This gives the protein CASSLMASSYNEQFF.

Turning to this clonotype: This may be a read error: a much more frequent sequence differs by one nucleotide. The rearrangement links TRBV20-1 to TRBJ2-7; D call uncertain. Germline CDR1 and CDR2: DFQATT and SNEGSKA (reference sequence). With 3 bases removed from V and 6 bases from J, the gap between germline ends came to 12 bases. CDR3 length: 12 residues. Here the CDR3 DNA reads TGCAGTGCTAGCTGTCAAACCGGCGAGCAGTACTTC. Its protein product is CSASCQTGEQYF.

This clonotype was recorded only once. The V and J genes are TRBV6-6 and TRBJ2-1; D possibly uses TRBD1 or TRBD2 (5 bases each). The V gene's germline CDR1 is MNHNY and CDR2 SVGAGI (reference sequence). The CDR3 consists of 14 residues. V lost 6 bases and J lost 0, with 9 bases in between. Here the CDR3 reads CASRGVSSYNEQFF. The DNA for the CDR3 is TGTGCCAGCAGGGGGGTGAGCTCCTACAATGAGCAGTTCTTC.

This clonotype has more than one count but fewer than ten. J is TRBJ2-2 and V is TRBV4-1; a possible D gene is TRBD1 (6 bases). Germline V lookup: CDR1 MGHRA, CDR2 YSYEKL. The CDR3 sequence is 16 residues long. V lost 0 bases and J 0 bases, leaving 8 bases between the germline ends. CDR3 bases: TGCGCCAGCAGCCAAGAGGGACAAGCGAACACCGGGGAGCTGTTTTTT. This gives the protein CASSQEGQANTGELFF.

Points on this clonotype: Since a much larger clone is just one base distant, this may be a read error. The chain joins TRBV11-2 to TRBJ2-2; TRBD2 agrees at 8 bases. Germline-derived CDR1 and CDR2 are SGHAT and FQNNGV. The junction had 0 bases not matched to a gene; V was cut back by 3 bases and J by 3 bases. CDR3 length: 14 residues. The CDR3 protein is CASSFGRDTGELFF. The CDR3 bases are TGTGCCAGCAGCTTCGGGAGGGACACCGGGGAGCTGTTTTTT.

The rearrangement links TRBV5-4 to TRBJ1-3; D possibly corresponds to TRBD1 (5 bases). From germline, CDR1 is SGHNT and CDR2 YYREEE (reference sequence). The CDR3 length is 15 residues. Trimming shortened V by 4 bases and J by 0 bases, and 11 bases separated the two germline ends. The CDR3 region is CASSVAGFSGNTIYF. CDR3 DNA: TGTGCCAGCAGCGTCGCAGGGTTCTCTGGAAACACCATATATTTT. The variable domain in full, completed from reference TRBV5-4 and TRBJ1-3, reads ETGVTQSPTHLIKTRGQQVTLRCSSQSGHNTVSWYQQALGQGPQFIFQYYREEENGRGNFPPRFSGLQFPNYSSELNVNALELDDSALYLCASSVAGFSGNTIYFGEGSWLTVV.

This sequence joins TRBV20-1 and TRBJ2-2; a weak D match, TRBD2 (6 bases). The CDR3 has 13 amino acids. V lost 5 bases to trimming and J lost 8 bases, with 15 bases between them. In germline, CDR1 is DFQATT, CDR2 SNEGSKA (reference sequence). The CDR3 loop is CSAQDGGMGELFF. CDR3 coding DNA: TGCAGTGCTCAAGACGGCGGGATGGGGGAGCTGTTTTTT.

The chain links TRBV12-5 to TRBJ2-1; D not certain. The CDR3 totals 14 residues. The V end was cut by 3 bases, the J end by 1 base, with 7 bases between. Looked up from germline, CDR1 is LGHNT and CDR2 is FRNRAP. CDR3: CASGLGLSYNEQFF. In nucleotides, the CDR3 is TGTGCTAGTGGTTTAGGGTTATCCTACAATGAGCAGTTCTTC.

The chain couples TRBV5-1 to TRBJ2-5; perhaps D is TRBD1 or TRBD2 (5 bases each). This CDR3 is built from 15 residues. The V end lost 0 bases, the J end lost 1 base, and 10 bases lay between the germline ends. CDR1 is SGHRS, CDR2 YFSETQ, per germline. The DNA of the CDR3 is TGCGCCAGCAGCTTGGCGGGGACGTCCCAAGAGACCCAGTACTTC. Translation gives CASSLAGTSQETQYF.

The chain recombines TRBV4-2 with TRBJ1-2; 8 bases line up with TRBD1. Germline CDR1 LGHNA, CDR2 YNFKEQ. Trimming cost V 4 bases and J 1 base; bases outside gene matches: 14. The CDR3 is 18 amino acids. In nucleotides, the CDR3 is TGTGCCAGCAGCCCTCATAGCGGGACAGGATCAATTAACTATGGCTACACCTTC. This gives the protein CASSPHSGTGSINYGYTF.

There are many counts of this clonotype. The chain couples TRBV7-2 to TRBJ2-3; 8 bases line up with TRBD2. Losses at the gene ends were 1 base for V and 1 base for J; bases not matched to a gene: 4. The CDR3 spans 16 residues. Per germline, CDR1 SGHTA and CDR2 FQGNSA. For the CDR3, the DNA is TGTGCCAGCAGCTTAGTATCCGGGGGGGGCACAGATACGCAGTATTTT. This sequence encodes CASSLVSGGGTDTQYF.

There are a few counts of this clonotype. The chain recombines TRBV4-1 with TRBJ1-1; D may be TRBD1 (6 bases). CDR3 size: 15 residues. The V end lost 4 bases, the J end lost 5 bases, and 17 bases lay between the germline ends. CDR1 and CDR2 from the germline V gene are MGHRA and YSYEKL. In DNA, the CDR3 is TGCGCCAGCAGCCTAGGCAGGGGTGAAGGAACTGAAGCTTTCTTT. The encoded protein is CASSLGRGEGTEAFF.

This clonotype has more than one count but fewer than ten. The genes are TRBV7-8 and TRBJ2-3, with TRBD2 matching 11 bases. CDR3 length equals 15 residues. Looked up from germline, CDR1 is SGHVS and CDR2 is FQNEAQ. Germline trimming cut 2 bases from V and 10 bases from J; bases unmatched to any gene: 8. The CDR3 sequence: CASSLRLAGGSAQYF. DNA of the CDR3: TGTGCCAGCAGCTTACGGCTAGCGGGGGGTTCGGCGCAGTATTTT.

The chain employs TRBV5-1 and TRBJ1-5; 7 bases fit TRBD1. The CDR3 extends over 14 amino acids. The V gene end was trimmed by 2 bases and the J gene end by 5 bases; junction bases not matched to a gene: 4. Germline V gives CDR1 SGHRS, CDR2 YFSETQ. CDR3 residues: CASSFTGDDQPQHF. For the CDR3, the DNA is TGCGCCAGCAGCTTCACAGGGGATGATCAGCCCCAGCATTTT.

J is TRBJ2-3 and V is TRBV9, with D unresolved. This CDR3 spans 12 amino acids. Germline lookup yields CDR1 SGDLS and CDR2 YYNGEE. Trimming stripped 0 bases from V and 6 bases from J, with 5 bases between. The DNA for the CDR3 is TGTGCCAGCAGCGTAGACGGTGATACGCAGTATTTT. Translating it yields CASSVDGDTQYF.

This clonotype was counted only a few times. The chain couples TRBV27 to TRBJ2-2; D is perhaps TRBD1 (6 bases). The CDR3 covers 15 residues. Trimming pared 5 bases from V and 6 bases from J, leaving 16 bases between. CDR1 is MNHEY and CDR2 is SMNVEV in the germline V gene (reference sequence). As DNA, the CDR3 is TGTGCCAGCAGTCTACAGGGAAGAGTGGCCGGGGAGCTGTTTTTT. Encoded protein: CASSLQGRVAGELFF.

The chain couples TRBV12-3 or TRBV12-4 to TRBJ2-4, with TRBD1 identical over 7 bases. Losses at the gene ends were 6 bases for V and 6 bases for J; bases not matched to a gene: 5. CDR3 size: 13 residues. CDR3 protein: CASRKTGRNIQYF. The CDR3 DNA is TGTGCCAGCAGAAAGACAGGGAGAAACATTCAGTACTTC.

V gene TRBV7-3 combines with J gene TRBJ2-1, with 7 bases lining up with TRBD1. V lost 4 bases, J lost 9 bases, and 6 bases stayed unmatched. This CDR3 has 13 amino acids. Germline CDR1 and CDR2: SGHTA and FQGTGA. CDR3 bases: TGTGCCAGCAGCTATGCAGGGGGTGGTGAGCAGTTCTTC. Translating gives CASSYAGGGEQFF.

This clonotype was counted a few times. The CDR3 DNA reads TGCAGTGCTAGGGTACTGGATGACGCCTATAATTCACCCCTCCACTTT. This codes for CSARVLDDAYNSPLHF. The chain combines TRBV20-1 with TRBJ1-6, with no clear D. CDR1 is DFQATT and CDR2 is SNEGSKA in the germline V gene (reference sequence). V dropped 3 bases and J dropped 2 bases, with 14 bases sitting between them. This CDR3 is built from 16 residues.

A few counts support this clonotype. The chain links TRBV7-9 to TRBJ1-1; TRBD1 matches at 7 bases. CDR1 and CDR2 (germline): SEHNR, FQNEAQ (reference sequence). This CDR3 has 15 residues. V lost 8 bases to trimming and J lost 1 base; unmatched junction nucleotides: 10. CDR3 sequence: CASRRQGIGNTEAFF. Here the CDR3 DNA reads TGTGCCAGCCGCCGACAGGGCATAGGGAACACTGAAGCTTTCTTT.

The V and J genes are TRBV7-2 and TRBJ1-5, with unresolved D. CDR1 is SGHTA and CDR2 is FQGNSA in the germline V gene. This CDR3 spans 13 amino acids. The V end was cut by 2 bases, the J end by 3 bases, with 5 bases between. CDR3 DNA sequence: TGTGCCAGCAGCTTACAGTACAATCAGCCCCAGCATTTT. Its translation is CASSLQYNQPQHF.

The chain recombines TRBV6-5 with TRBJ2-7; weak D call: TRBD1 (6 bases). CDR1 and CDR2 from the germline V gene are MNHEY and SVGAGI. The CDR3 length is 16 residues. V lost 7 bases to trimming and J lost 6 bases, with 25 bases between them. CDR3 DNA sequence: TGTGCCAGCATCCTAGAGGGCCCGGACAGAGGTCTCGAGCAGTACGTC. Residues: CASILEGPDRGLEQYV.

The CDR3 region is CASSQTPGTRINTQYF. CDR3 in DNA: TGCGCCAGCAGCCAGACCCCCGGGACCCGGATTAACACGCAGTATTTT. The V gene is TRBV5-1, the J gene TRBJ2-3; D possibly matches TRBD1 or TRBD2 (5 bases each). With 4 bases removed from V and 9 bases from J, the gap between germline ends came to 24 bases. CDR1 SGHRS and CDR2 YFSETQ come from the germline V gene. The CDR3 has 16 residues.

This clonotype was counted many times. The chain employs TRBV11-2 and TRBJ1-1, with D tentatively TRBD1 (6 bases). CDR1 SGHAT and CDR2 FQNNGV come from the germline V gene. V was cut by 5 bases and J by 3 bases, with 16 bases left in between. This CDR3 spans 15 amino acids. CDR3 protein: CASSPSGRGDTEAFF. The CDR3 nucleotides are TGTGCCAGCAGCCCGTCCGGGAGGGGGGACACTGAAGCTTTCTTT.

This rearrangement joins TRBV20-1 to TRBJ2-3; D not certain. This CDR3 spans 13 amino acids. V lost 1 base to trimming and J lost 0 bases, with 5 bases between them. Germline lookup yields CDR1 DFQATT and CDR2 SNEGSKA (reference sequence). CDR3 sequence (DNA): TGCAGTGCTAGAGGGGCTAGCACAGATACGCAGTATTTT. Translating it yields CSARGASTDTQYF.

The chain employs TRBV29-1 and TRBJ2-7; tentatively, D is TRBD1 (5 bases). Germline lookup yields CDR1 SQVTM and CDR2 ANQGSEA. The CDR3 extends over 13 amino acids. Between the trimmed V and J ends, which lost 4 bases and 0 bases, there was a span of 10 bases. The CDR3 DNA sequence: TGCAGCGTTGTTACAGGATACTCCTACGAGCAGTACTTC. Encoded protein: CSVVTGYSYEQYF.